A selection of T cell receptor beta chains follows, all from one sample in a study of regulatory T cells in long-lasting Graves disease. TCRdb re-called the multiplex PCR reads through MiXCR, storing one row per CDR3 protein. Among some 430,000 distinct CDR3 sequences, under 25% were seen once, and the ten largest hold more than 6%. The sequencing here drew on peripheral blood mononuclear cells (PBMCs), taken when the disease was refractory, from a patient treated with antithyroid drugs. The receptor source for this set is a female donor with Graves disease. The CDR3 runs from the conserved cysteine through the conserved F or W. Each record gives: D gene, clone size, J gene, V gene, CDR3 DNA, CDR3 protein. A D gene is named only where the DNA matches it firmly. Clone size is stated in some rows and not others, as once, few, many or a class when expanded.

>NA|few|TRBJ2-2|TRBV3-1
TGTGCCAGCAGCCAATCCGCTTCGCCCGGGGAGCTGTTTTTT
CASSQSASPGELFF
>NA|few|TRBJ2-2|TRBV20-1
TGCAGTGCTAGATCGACTATCAACACCGGGGAGCTGTTTTTT
CSARSTINTGELFF
>TRBD2|many|TRBJ2-7|TRBV6-1
TGTGCCAGCAGTCCCGGACTAGGTGTGACGGAGGAGCAGTACTTC
CASSPGLGVTEEQYF
>NA|many|TRBJ2-7|TRBV28
TGTGCCAGCGTGCAGGGACCGAGCTCCTACGAGCAGTACTTC
CASVQGPSSYEQYF
>NA|NA|TRBJ1-3|TRBV7-2
TGTGCCAGCAGCTTAGCCTTGGAAAACACCATATATTTT
CASSLALENTIYF
>NA|NA|TRBJ1-2|TRBV18
TGTGCCAGCTCAACGGGCGGGCCCCCTAGCTATGGCTACACCTTC
CASSTGGPPSYGYTF
>TRBD2|few|TRBJ2-2|TRBV10-3
TGTGCCACCATCCGAGGGCTAGCGGGAGGAACGAACACCGGGGAGCTGTTTTTT
CATIRGLAGGTNTGELFF
>NA|few|TRBJ1-4|TRBV6-5
TGTGCCAGCAGTTACGAGGGGAGAGAAAATGAAAAACTGTTTTTT
CASSYEGRENEKLFF
>NA|NA|TRBJ1-5|TRBV20-1
TGCAGTGCTAGAGGGACGGCAGACAGCAATCAGCTCCAGCATTTT
CSARGTADSNQLQHF
>NA|NA|TRBJ2-7|TRBV20-1
TGCAGTTCACCCGCGACAGACGGATACGAGCAGTACTTC
CSSPATDGYEQYF
>NA|few|TRBJ2-2|TRBV24-1
TGTGCCACCAGTTACAGAAACACCGGGGAGCTGTTTTTT
CATSYRNTGELFF
>NA|many|TRBJ2-7|TRBV6-1
TGTGCCAGCAGTGAACCCGGCCCACCAATCGAGCAGTACTTC
CASSEPGPPIEQYF
>NA|many|TRBJ1-2|TRBV12-3/TRBV12-4
TGTGCCAGCAGTTCAACTCCTCAACGCTATGGCTACACCTTC
CASSSTPQRYGYTF
>NA|NA|TRBJ2-3|TRBV28
TGTGCCAGCACAGTCCGGGGAGATACGCAGTATTTT
CASTVRGDTQYF
>NA|NA|TRBJ2-7|TRBV7-9
TGTGCCAGCAGCCTCCGGGACTTGTCCTACGAGCAGTACTTC
CASSLRDLSYEQYF
>TRBD1|many|TRBJ2-7|TRBV20-1
TGCAGTGCGCAAGAACAGGGGGCGGGAGATTACGAGCAGTACTTC
CSAQEQGAGDYEQYF
>NA|many|TRBJ2-4|TRBV28
NA
CASSFGQGASQGF
>NA|NA|TRBJ1-2|TRBV7-2
TGTGCCAGCAGCTTACAAGTAATTGACTATGGCTACACCTTC
CASSLQVIDYGYTF
>NA|many|TRBJ2-5|TRBV15
TGTGCCACCAGCAGAGTGGAAGAGACCCAGTACTTC
CATSRVEETQYF
>NA|many|TRBJ1-1|TRBV6-1
TGTGCCAGCAGTGAAAGGGGGATATTGAACACTGAAGCTTTCTTT
CASSERGILNTEAFF
>NA|few|TRBJ2-5|TRBV9
TGTGCCAGCAGCGTAGCTACGAAGGGGATTGAGACCCAGTACTTC
CASSVATKGIETQYF
>TRBD2|NA|TRBJ2-3|TRBV27
TGTGCCAGCATCGGTGGTAGCGGGGCTAGCACAGATACGCAGTATTTT
CASIGGSGASTDTQYF
>TRBD1|few|TRBJ1-6|TRBV5-1
TGCGCCAGCGGCTTGGCCGGACAGGGGAGATCACCCCTCCACTTT
CASGLAGQGRSPLHF
>NA|few|TRBJ1-5|TRBV2
TGTGCCAGCACTAAGGACAAAGCCCCCGGGAATCAGCCCCAGCATTTT
CASTKDKAPGNQPQHF
>NA|NA|TRBJ2-5|TRBV10-3
TGTGCCATCAGTGGAGAACCGGTGGGGGGGGGGGCGACCCAGTACTTC
CAISGEPVGGGATQYF
>TRBD2|many|TRBJ2-7|TRBV12-3/TRBV12-4
TGTGCCAGCAGTTTAAGGGGCGGGACTAGCGGCTCCTACGAGCAGTACTTC
CASSLRGGTSGSYEQYF
>NA|NA|TRBJ1-2|TRBV6-2/TRBV6-3
TGTGCCAGCAGTTACTCAGGAGATAACTATGGCTACACCTTC
CASSYSGDNYGYTF
>TRBD1|few|TRBJ2-7|TRBV7-6
TGTGCCAGCAGCCAGGGACAGGGGCGCTCCTACGAGCAGTACTTC
CASSQGQGRSYEQYF
>TRBD1|once|TRBJ2-1|TRBV12-3/TRBV12-4
TGTGCCAGCAGTTTTCGGACAGGGTGGGATGAGCAGTTCTTC
CASSFRTGWDEQFF
>TRBD1|many|TRBJ1-5|TRBV19
TGTGCCAGTAGTACGACGGACAGGGGTTACAATCAGCCCCAGCATTTT
CASSTTDRGYNQPQHF
>NA|NA|TRBJ1-6|TRBV5-5
TGTGCCAGCAGCGCGGAACTCCAACTCCACTTT
CASSAELQLHF
>NA|many|TRBJ1-2|TRBV2
TGTGCCACACGTCGGACAGCCGGGGCAATAGGCTACACCTTC
CATRRTAGAIGYTF
>NA|many|TRBJ2-5|TRBV7-9
TGTGCCAGCAGCCCCGGGATGAGGGAGACCCAGTACTTC
CASSPGMRETQYF
>TRBD2|many|TRBJ2-5|TRBV7-2
TGTGCCAGCAGCTTGGTTAGCGGGAGGGCGGCAGAGACCCAGTACTTC
CASSLVSGRAAETQYF
>TRBD2|NA|TRBJ2-2|TRBV6-2/TRBV6-3
TGTGCCAGCAGCTGGACTAGCGGGAGGGAGTTCCCCGGGGAGCTGTTTTTT
CASSWTSGREFPGELFF
>TRBD1|many|TRBJ1-2|TRBV6-1
TGTGCCAGCAGGGCGACCATCAGGGGGCGAGGTGGAGGCTACACCTTC
CASRATIRGRGGGYTF
>TRBD2|NA|TRBJ2-7|TRBV5-5
TGTGCCAGCAGACTAGCGGGAGAAAGCTCCTACGAGCAGTACTTC
CASRLAGESSYEQYF
>TRBD1|many|TRBJ1-2|TRBV6-5
TGTGCCAGCAGTTACGGACAGGGGAACTATGGCTACACCTTC
CASSYGQGNYGYTF
>TRBD1|many|TRBJ1-2|TRBV2
TGTGCCAGCAGTGGGACAGGGAGAAACTATGGCTACACCTTC
CASSGTGRNYGYTF
>NA|NA|TRBJ1-2|TRBV3-2
TGTGCCAGCAGCCGGACAGCTGACTATGGCTACACCTTC
CASSRTADYGYTF
>NA|many|TRBJ1-4|TRBV11-3
TGTGCCAGCAGCCCGGGGGCTCGCGAAAAACTGTTTTTT
CASSPGAREKLFF
>NA|many|TRBJ2-5|TRBV6-2/TRBV6-3
TGTGCCAGCAGTCCGCCCCCGACTAGTTCAGAGACCCAGTACTTC
CASSPPPTSSETQYF
>NA|NA|TRBJ1-1|TRBV7-8
TGTGCCAGCAGCTTAGGTCGAGTCAGGGGAAGTTCTGAAGCTTTCTTT
CASSLGRVRGSSEAFF
>NA|NA|TRBJ2-7|TRBV4-1
TGCGCCAGCAGCCAATACCCCTCGCAGGTCTCCTACGAGCAGTACTTC
CASSQYPSQVSYEQYF
>TRBD2|NA|TRBJ2-7|TRBV6-1
TGTGCCAGCAGTACCCCCGGGAGGGCCTACGAGCAGTACTTC
CASSTPGRAYEQYF
>NA|few|TRBJ2-7|TRBV14
TGTGCCAGCAGCCAAAACTCATATGTTAACCCCGAGCAGTACTTC
CASSQNSYVNPEQYF
>TRBD1|NA|TRBJ2-7|TRBV12-3/TRBV12-4
TGTGCCAGCAGTTCGACAGGGGGTAAGGGAACAGGGTACTACGAGCAGTACTTC
CASSSTGGKGTGYYEQYF
>TRBD2|many|TRBJ2-7|TRBV7-9
TGTGCCAGCAGCACCGGGGAGGGGATCTACGAGCAGTACTTC
CASSTGEGIYEQYF
>TRBD1|NA|TRBJ1-1|TRBV5-5
TGTGCCAGCACCTCCCCGGGGGCAGGGGGCAACACTGAAGCTTTCTTT
CASTSPGAGGNTEAFF
>NA|NA|TRBJ2-6|TRBV6-1
TGTGCCAGCACCCCGTACGGGGGCTCTGGGGCCAACGTCCTGACTTTC
CASTPYGGSGANVLTF